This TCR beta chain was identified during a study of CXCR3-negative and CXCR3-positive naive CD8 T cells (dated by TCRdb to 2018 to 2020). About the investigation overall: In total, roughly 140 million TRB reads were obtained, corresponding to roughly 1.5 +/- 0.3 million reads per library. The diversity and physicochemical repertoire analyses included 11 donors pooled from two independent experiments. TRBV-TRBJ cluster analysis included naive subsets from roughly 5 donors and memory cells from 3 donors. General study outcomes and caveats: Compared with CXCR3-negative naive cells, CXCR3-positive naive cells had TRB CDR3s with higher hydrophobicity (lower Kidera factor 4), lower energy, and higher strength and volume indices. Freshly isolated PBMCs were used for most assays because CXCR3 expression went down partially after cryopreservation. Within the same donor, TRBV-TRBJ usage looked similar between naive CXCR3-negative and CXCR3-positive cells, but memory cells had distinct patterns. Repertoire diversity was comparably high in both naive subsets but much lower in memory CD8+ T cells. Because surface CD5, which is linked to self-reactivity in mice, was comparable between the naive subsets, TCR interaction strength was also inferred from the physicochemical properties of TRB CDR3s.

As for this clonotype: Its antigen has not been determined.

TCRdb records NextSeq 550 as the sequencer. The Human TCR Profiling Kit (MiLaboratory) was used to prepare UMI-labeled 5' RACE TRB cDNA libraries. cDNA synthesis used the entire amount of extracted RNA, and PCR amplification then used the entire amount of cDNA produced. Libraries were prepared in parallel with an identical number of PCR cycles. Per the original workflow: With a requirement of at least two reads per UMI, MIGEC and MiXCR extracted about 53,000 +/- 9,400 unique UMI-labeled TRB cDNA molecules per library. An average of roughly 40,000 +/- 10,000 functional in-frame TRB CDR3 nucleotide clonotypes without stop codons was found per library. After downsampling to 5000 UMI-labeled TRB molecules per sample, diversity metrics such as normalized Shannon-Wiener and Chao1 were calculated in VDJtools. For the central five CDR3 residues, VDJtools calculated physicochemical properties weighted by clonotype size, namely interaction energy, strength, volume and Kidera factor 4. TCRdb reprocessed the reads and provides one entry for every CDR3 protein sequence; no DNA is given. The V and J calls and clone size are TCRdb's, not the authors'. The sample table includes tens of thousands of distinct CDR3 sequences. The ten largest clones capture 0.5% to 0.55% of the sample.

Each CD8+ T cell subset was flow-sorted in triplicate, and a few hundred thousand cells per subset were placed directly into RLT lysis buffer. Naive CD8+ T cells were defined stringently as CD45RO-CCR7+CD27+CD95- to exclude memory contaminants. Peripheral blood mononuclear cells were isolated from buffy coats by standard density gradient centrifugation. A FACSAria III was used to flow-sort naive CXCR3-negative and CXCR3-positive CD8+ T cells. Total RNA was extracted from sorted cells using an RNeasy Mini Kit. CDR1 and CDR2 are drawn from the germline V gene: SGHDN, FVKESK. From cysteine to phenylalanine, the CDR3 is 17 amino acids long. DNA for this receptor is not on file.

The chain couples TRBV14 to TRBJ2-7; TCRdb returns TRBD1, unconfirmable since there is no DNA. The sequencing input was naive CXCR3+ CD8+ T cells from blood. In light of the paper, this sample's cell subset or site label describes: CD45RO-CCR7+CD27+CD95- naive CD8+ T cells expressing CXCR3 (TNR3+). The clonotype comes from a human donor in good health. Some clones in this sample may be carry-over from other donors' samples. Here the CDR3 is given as CASSQEGGRLFSYEQYF.